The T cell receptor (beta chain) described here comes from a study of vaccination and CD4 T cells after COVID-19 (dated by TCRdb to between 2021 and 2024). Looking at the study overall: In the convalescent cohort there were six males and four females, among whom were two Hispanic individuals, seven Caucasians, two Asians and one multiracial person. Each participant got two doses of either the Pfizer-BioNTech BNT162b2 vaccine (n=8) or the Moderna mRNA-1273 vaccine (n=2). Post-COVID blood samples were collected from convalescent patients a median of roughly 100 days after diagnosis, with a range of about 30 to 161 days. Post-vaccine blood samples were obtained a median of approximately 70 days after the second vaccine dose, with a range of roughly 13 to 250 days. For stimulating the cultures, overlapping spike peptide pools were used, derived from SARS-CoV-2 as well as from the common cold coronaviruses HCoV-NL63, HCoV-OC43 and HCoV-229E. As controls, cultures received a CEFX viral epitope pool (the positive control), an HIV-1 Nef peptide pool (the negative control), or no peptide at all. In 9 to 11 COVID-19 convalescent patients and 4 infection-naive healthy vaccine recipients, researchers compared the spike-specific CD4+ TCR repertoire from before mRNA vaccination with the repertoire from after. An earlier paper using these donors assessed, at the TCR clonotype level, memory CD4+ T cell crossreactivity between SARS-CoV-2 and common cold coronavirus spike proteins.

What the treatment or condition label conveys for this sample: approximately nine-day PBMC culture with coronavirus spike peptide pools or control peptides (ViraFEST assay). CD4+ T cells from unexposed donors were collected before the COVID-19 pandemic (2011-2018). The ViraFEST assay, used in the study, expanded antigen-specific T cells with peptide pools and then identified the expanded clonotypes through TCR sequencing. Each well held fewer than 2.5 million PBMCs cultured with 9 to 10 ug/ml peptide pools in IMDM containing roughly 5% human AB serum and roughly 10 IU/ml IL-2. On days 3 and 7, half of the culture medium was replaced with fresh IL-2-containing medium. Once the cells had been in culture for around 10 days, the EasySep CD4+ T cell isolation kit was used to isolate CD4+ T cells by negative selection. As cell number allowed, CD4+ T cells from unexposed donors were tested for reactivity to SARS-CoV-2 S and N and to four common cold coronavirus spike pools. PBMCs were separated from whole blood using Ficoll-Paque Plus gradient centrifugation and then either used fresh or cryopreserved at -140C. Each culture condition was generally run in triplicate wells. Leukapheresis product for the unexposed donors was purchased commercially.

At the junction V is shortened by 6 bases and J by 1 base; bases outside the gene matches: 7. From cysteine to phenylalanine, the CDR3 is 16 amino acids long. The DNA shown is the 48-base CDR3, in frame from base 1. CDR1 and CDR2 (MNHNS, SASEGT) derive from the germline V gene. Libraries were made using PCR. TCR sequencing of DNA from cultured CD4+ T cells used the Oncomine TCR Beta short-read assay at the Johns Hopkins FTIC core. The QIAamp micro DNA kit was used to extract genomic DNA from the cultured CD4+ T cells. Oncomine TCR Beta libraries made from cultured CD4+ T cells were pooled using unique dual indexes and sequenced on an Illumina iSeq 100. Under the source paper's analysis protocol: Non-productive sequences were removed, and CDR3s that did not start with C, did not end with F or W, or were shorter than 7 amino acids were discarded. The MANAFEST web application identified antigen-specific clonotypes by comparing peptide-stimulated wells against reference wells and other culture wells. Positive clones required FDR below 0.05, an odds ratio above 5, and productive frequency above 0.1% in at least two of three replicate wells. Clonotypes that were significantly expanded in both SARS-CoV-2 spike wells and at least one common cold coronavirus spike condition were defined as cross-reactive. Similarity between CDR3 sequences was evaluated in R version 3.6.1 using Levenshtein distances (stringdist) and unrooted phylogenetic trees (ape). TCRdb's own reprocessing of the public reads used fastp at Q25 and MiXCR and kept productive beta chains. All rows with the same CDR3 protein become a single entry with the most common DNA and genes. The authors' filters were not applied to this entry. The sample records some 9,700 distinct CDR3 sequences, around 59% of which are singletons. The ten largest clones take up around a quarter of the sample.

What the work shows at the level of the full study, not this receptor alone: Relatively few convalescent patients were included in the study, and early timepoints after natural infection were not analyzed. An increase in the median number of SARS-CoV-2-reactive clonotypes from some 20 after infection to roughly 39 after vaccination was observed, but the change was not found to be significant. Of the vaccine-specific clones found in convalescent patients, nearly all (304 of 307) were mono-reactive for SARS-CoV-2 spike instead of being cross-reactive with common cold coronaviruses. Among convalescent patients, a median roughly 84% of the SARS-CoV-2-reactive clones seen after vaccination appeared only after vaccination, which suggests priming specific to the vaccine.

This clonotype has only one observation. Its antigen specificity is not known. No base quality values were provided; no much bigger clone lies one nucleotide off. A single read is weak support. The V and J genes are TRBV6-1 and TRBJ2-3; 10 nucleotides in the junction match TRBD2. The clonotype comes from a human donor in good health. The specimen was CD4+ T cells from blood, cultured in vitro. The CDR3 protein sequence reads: CASSRSGGAGTDTQYF. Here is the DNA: TGTGCCAGCAGCCGAAGCGGGGGGGCAGGCACAGATACGCAGTATTTT.